One sample yielded the 14 T cell receptor beta chains listed below, sequenced in a study of blood T cells in healthy people across ages (dated by TCRdb to between 2014 and 2017). The method behind the library was 5' RACE. Sequenced on an Illumina HiSeq 2500. A second PCR of about 6 to 11 cycles was performed with a sample-barcoded 5' primer and a J-beta primer mix. TCRdb applied fastp at Q25 and MiXCR to the public reads, then kept only in-frame beta chains. For every CDR3 protein sequence, its rows merge into one entry that carries the most common genes and DNA. The sample contains more than 750,000 distinct CDR3 sequences, about 27% of them found a single time. The top ten clones comprise roughly a tenth of the sample. The same specimen was also included in a second study, on T cells of mothers and their children.

The material sequenced was blood. The receptors here all came from a woman in her thirties or forties in good health.

The rearrangement uses TRBV5-1 and TRBJ2-3; 8 nucleotides match TRBD2. There are 17 residues in the CDR3. V was clipped by 4 bases and J by 2 bases; unmatched bases: 12. Germline assignment: CDR1 SGHRS and CDR2 YFSETQ. CDR3 in amino acids: CASSAGGRGGLTDTQYF. DNA for the CDR3: TGCGCCAGCAGCGCTGGAGGACGGGGGGGCCTCACAGATACGCAGTATTTT.

To note about this clonotype: A much larger clone lies a single base off, so this may be a read error. This chain connects TRBV4-2 to TRBJ1-1; unclear D gene. CDR1 is LGHNA, CDR2 YNFKEQ, per germline. This CDR3 is built from 14 residues. The CDR3 DNA reads as TGTGCCAGCAGCTACGGGAGGACGAACACTAAAGCTTTCTTT. Protein sequence: CASSYGRTNTKAFF.

V usage is TRBV5-4 and J usage is TRBJ2-6; D tentatively fits TRBD1 or TRBD2 (5 bases each). The V end lost 0 bases, the J end lost 0 bases, and 7 bases lay between the germline ends. Germline V gene data show CDR1 as SGHNT and CDR2 as YYREEE (reference sequence). The CDR3 extends over 16 amino acids. Here the CDR3 DNA reads TGTGCCAGCAGCTTGGTAGGGACCTCTGGGGCCAACGTCCTGACTTTC. Translation: CASSLVGTSGANVLTF.

The chain links TRBV12-3 or TRBV12-4 to TRBJ2-2; D is ambiguous. The CDR3 length is 16 residues. With 7 bases removed from V and 0 bases from J, the gap between germline ends came to 15 bases. The CDR3 region has the DNA TGTGCCAGCAACCCCTCCCGCCATGCGAACACCGGGGAGCTGTTTTTT. Its protein is CASNPSRHANTGELFF.

This clonotype was recorded many times. V gene TRBV20-1 combines with J gene TRBJ2-5; either TRBD1 or TRBD2 may supply D (5 bases each). V lost 1 base to trimming and J lost 9 bases, with 15 bases between them. Germline V gene sequence: CDR1 DFQATT, CDR2 SNEGSKA (reference sequence). The CDR3 covers 13 residues. The CDR3 loop is CSARGSGLGAQYF. CDR3 nucleotides: TGCAGTGCTAGAGGTTCGGGGTTGGGGGCCCAGTACTTC.

This clonotype was observed at least ten times. V is TRBV4-1 and J is TRBJ2-5; D call uncertain. With 3 bases removed from V and 5 bases from J, the gap between germline ends came to 7 bases. Germline CDR1 is MGHRA and CDR2 is YSYEKL. The CDR3 is made up of 12 amino acids. The CDR3 sequence: CASSHILETQYF. CDR3 sequence (DNA): TGCGCCAGCAGCCATATACTGGAGACCCAGTACTTC.

The rearrangement joins TRBV19 to TRBJ2-1, with TRBD1 identical over 9 bases. The junction had 7 bases not matched to a gene; V was cut back by 4 bases and J by 6 bases. Germline CDR1 is LNHDA and CDR2 is SQIVND (reference sequence). CDR3 length: 15 amino acids. The CDR3 coding sequence is TGTGCCAGTAGTACGGGACAGGGACCCTTCAATGAGCAGTTCTTC. It encodes CASSTGQGPFNEQFF.

This chain connects TRBV20-1 to TRBJ2-7; tentatively, D is TRBD2 (6 bases). Trimming left V 1 base short and J 2 bases short, with 18 bases between. CDR3 length equals 16 residues. CDR1 and CDR2 from the germline V gene are DFQATT and SNEGSKA (reference sequence). DNA of the CDR3: TGCAGTGCTAGAGCTCTGGGAGGCCAGGAGGCCTACGAGCAGTACTTC. This gives the protein CSARALGGQEAYEQYF.

This clonotype was picked up a small number of times. The chain has TRBV28 and TRBJ2-3, with 12 positions matching TRBD1. Germline trimming cut 5 bases from V and 7 bases from J; bases unmatched to any gene: 7. The CDR3 is 15 amino acids. In germline, CDR1 is MDHEN, CDR2 SYDVKM. This CDR3 reads CASSPGTGGLNTQYF. Here the CDR3 DNA reads TGTGCCAGCAGTCCTGGGACAGGGGGCTTGAATACGCAGTATTTT. The whole variable domain, filled in from reference TRBV28 and TRBJ2-3, reads DVKVTQSSRYLVKRTGEKVFLECVQDMDHENMFWYRQDPGLGLRLIYFSYDVKMKEKGDIPEGYSVSREKKERFSLILESASTNQTSMYLCASSPGTGGLNTQYFGPGTRLTVL.

The CDR3 loop is CASSVEVRGYEQYF. CDR3 nucleotides: TGTGCCAGCAGCGTAGAGGTGAGGGGCTACGAGCAGTACTTC. The J gene is TRBJ2-7, the V gene TRBV9, with D perhaps assigned TRBD1 or TRBD2 (5 bases each). Per germline, CDR1 SGDLS and CDR2 YYNGEE. The germline V and J ends were trimmed by 0 bases and 3 bases, with 10 bases remaining between them. The length of the CDR3 is 14 residues.

This clonotype has a count of ten or more. The V gene is TRBV6-5, the J gene TRBJ2-1; D unclear. Between the trimmed V and J ends, which lost 6 bases and 7 bases, there was a span of 7 bases. From germline, CDR1 is MNHEY and CDR2 SVGAGI. This CDR3 has 11 residues. The CDR3 DNA follows: TGTGCCAGCAGAGGTAGGAATGAGCAGTTCTTC. It codes for CASRGRNEQFF.

This clonotype was picked up a small number of times. A much larger clone sits a single nucleotide away, making a read error possible. The V and J genes are TRBV6-2 or TRBV6-3 and TRBJ2-4; 10 bases fit TRBD1. The J call may not be correct, given that the DNA end is closer to TRBJ2-7. The CDR3 length is 15 residues. The germline V gene has CDR1 MNHEY and CDR2 SVGEGT. CDR3 region: CASGQGQGRSYEQYF. The CDR3 DNA reads TGTGCCAGCGGCCAGGGACAGGGGCGCTCCTACGAGCAGTACTTC.

This clonotype was seen at least ten times. V gene TRBV28 combines with J gene TRBJ2-5, with D possibly matching TRBD1 (5 bases). Deletions cut 5 bases from V and 5 bases from J, with 12 bases between. This CDR3 comprises 13 residues. The germline gives CDR1 MDHEN, CDR2 SYDVKM. The CDR3 nucleotides read TGTGCCAGCAGTCTGACAGCCCCCGAGACCCAGTACTTC. Translation: CASSLTAPETQYF.

J is TRBJ2-5 and V is TRBV24-1; 10 bases are shared with TRBD2. The CDR3 has 18 residues. Germline V gives CDR1 KGHDR, CDR2 SFDVKD. The trim removed 4 bases at V and 11 bases at J, leaving 21 bases unmatched. In nucleotides, the CDR3 is TGTGCCACCAGTGACCGTCGGTCTCTAGCGGGGGTCCACAATGAGCAGTACTTC. Residues: CATSDRRSLAGVHNEQYF.